This entry lists 15 T cell receptor beta chains sequenced from one sample in a study of T cell clonality in common variable immunodeficiency. TCRdb's copy holds only in-frame clones and misses some; the assay was immunoSEQ multiplex PCR. The repertoire shows around 47,000 clones, none seen only once; the top ten take about 2%. Sequenced input: peripheral blood mononuclear cells. The receptors shown here come from a person between 18 and 69 years old in good health.

There are many counts of this clone. The read finishes 3 residues shy of the CDR3 end, and the germline J gene is used to complete it. The rearrangement links TRBV6-1 to TRBJ1-2; D perhaps matches TRBD1 (5 bases). Germline V lookup: CDR1 MNHNS, CDR2 SASEGT. CDR3 length equals 13 residues. CDR3 sequence: CASSGPPGGSYTF. CDR3 DNA (partial): TGTGCCAGCAGTGGCCCACCCGGGGGTAGC.

This clone was counted at least ten times. Read coverage stops 3 residues before the CDR3 terminus; the germline J gene supplies the remainder. The chain has TRBV20-1 and TRBJ2-1; D is tentatively TRBD1 or TRBD2 (5 bases each). From germline, CDR1 is DFQATT and CDR2 SNEGSKA (reference sequence). V was clipped by 1 base and J by 5 bases, with 21 bases between them. This CDR3 spans 17 amino acids. CDR3 in amino acids: CSARGVDNRRWDNEQFF. Incomplete CDR3 DNA: TGCAGTGCTAGAGGGGTTGATAACAGGAGGTGGGACAATGAG.

In its sample, this clone was seen many times. The read terminates 3 residues ahead of where the CDR3 ends, so the germline J gene completes it. This chain uses TRBV20-1 with TRBJ1-5; TRBD1 agrees at 8 bases. The germline V gene encodes CDR1 DFQATT and CDR2 SNEGSKA (reference sequence). The V segment lost 1 base and the J segment 5 bases; nucleotides outside the gene matches: 7. The length of the CDR3 is 15 residues. The chain's CDR3 is CSARADRVGYQPQHF. CDR3 DNA, as far as it was read: TGCAGTGCTAGAGCGGACAGGGTTGGGTATCAGCCC.

This clone was counted many times. The CDR3 goes on 3 residues after the read ends, and that part is filled in from the germline J gene. The chain links TRBV2 to TRBJ2-5; D gene ambiguous. CDR1 is SNHLY and CDR2 is FYNNEI in the germline V gene. Deletions cut 8 bases from V and 6 bases from J, with 13 bases between. The CDR3 spans 12 residues. The sequenced part of the CDR3 DNA is TGTGCCAGCGGTAGCAGTCGAAAGACC. Amino acid sequence: CASGSSRKT. The entire CDR3 protein is CASGSSRKTQYF.

This clone was picked up many times. The read is 3 residues too short to cover the CDR3 end, so that end is filled in from the germline J gene. The genes are TRBV4-2 and TRBJ2-5; TRBD2 is a possible D gene (7 bases). Per the germline V gene, CDR1 is LGHNA and CDR2 is YNFKEQ. This CDR3 is 15 amino acids long. V was pared by 0 bases and J by 5 bases, with 13 bases between. The CDR3 loop is CASSQDMGGPETQYF. CDR3 DNA (partial): TGTGCCAGCAGCCAAGATATGGGGGGGCCGGAGACC.

This clone was detected ten times or more. The DNA ends 3 residues before the CDR3 does, and the rest of the CDR3 is filled in from the germline J gene. The chain recombines TRBV10-1 with TRBJ2-1; 9 bases are a match to TRBD2. Germline lookup yields CDR1 WNHNN and CDR2 SYGVQD (reference sequence). The CDR3 has 15 amino acids. V was pared by 3 bases and J by 4 bases, with 4 bases of the junction left unmatched. Partial CDR3 DNA: TGCGCCAGCAGTGACGTGACTAGCGGTTACAATGAG. Its protein is CASSDVTSGYNE. In full, the CDR3 is CASSDVTSGYNEQFF.

With respect to this clone: The read halts 3 residues ahead of the CDR3 end, with the missing end drawn from the germline J gene. The J gene is TRBJ2-3, the V gene TRBV11-1; perhaps TRBD1 as D (6 bases). Germline V gene sequence: CDR1 SGHAT, CDR2 FQDESV (reference sequence). CDR3 size: 14 residues. Trimming cost V 11 bases and J 2 bases, with 17 bases left between them. The sequenced part of the CDR3 DNA is TGTGCCGTCGCTACCAGGGGATACACAGATACG. Its translation: CAVATRGYTDT. In full, the CDR3 is CAVATRGYTDTQYF.

This clone was observed a handful of times. The read terminates 3 residues before the CDR3 end, so the remaining end is supplied by the germline J gene. The chain has TRBV7-3 and TRBJ2-2, with D perhaps TRBD1 or TRBD2 (6 bases each). CDR1 and CDR2 from the germline V gene are SGHTA and FQGTGA. This CDR3 region has 15 residues. The CDR3 here is CASSASAGQNSPLFF. The part of the CDR3 DNA that was read is TGTGCCAGCAGCGCCTCCGCGGGACAAAATTCACCG.

Concerning this clone itself: The sequenced fragment ends 3 residues before the CDR3 boundary, so the rest is inferred from the germline J gene. The chain links TRBV11-2 to TRBJ2-1, with D perhaps matching TRBD2 (6 bases). Per the germline V gene, CDR1 is SGHAT and CDR2 is FQNNGV. Trimming left V 2 bases short and J 7 bases short, with 6 bases between. The CDR3 sequence is 12 residues long. CDR3 sequence reads: CASSLSGNEQFF. The sequenced part of the CDR3 DNA is TGTGCCAGCAGCTTAAGCGGGAATGAG.

As regards this clone: The observed sequence ends 3 residues before the CDR3 terminus, with the missing tail filled in from the germline J gene. V is TRBV5-1 and J is TRBJ2-3, with D perhaps TRBD1 (6 bases). Deletions cut 3 bases from V and 4 bases from J, with 21 bases between. CDR3 length: 17 amino acids. Per the germline V gene, CDR1 is SGHRS and CDR2 is YFSETQ. CDR3 DNA, as far as it was read: TGCGCCAGCAGCTCGAGTGGGTGGGACCCAGGGGCAGATACG. It translates to CASSSSGWDPGADT. The CDR3 reads in full as CASSSSGWDPGADTQYF.

As for this clone: The CDR3 extends 3 residues past the end of the read, so its final part is completed from the germline J gene. The V gene is TRBV11-2, the J gene TRBJ1-4, with D possibly TRBD1 on 6 matching bases. This CDR3 is 15 amino acids long. CDR1 and CDR2 from the germline V gene are SGHAT and FQNNGV. V lost 6 bases and J 8 bases, leaving 19 bases between the germline ends. The CDR3 bases that were read are TGTGCCAGCAGTTACGGACAGACACAGGCAGAAAAA. It translates to CASSYGQTQAEK. The whole CDR3 reads CASSYGQTQAEKLFF.

This clone was seen ten or more times. The CDR3 sequence: CAISVSSDRYEQYF. The covered CDR3 bases are TGTGCCATCAGTGTGAGTAGCGACCGCTACGAG. The chain joins TRBV10-3 to TRBJ2-7; weak D call: TRBD2 (5 bases). From the germline J gene comes the end of the CDR3, since the read stops 3 residues before it. CDR3 length: 14 amino acids. Germline-derived CDR1 and CDR2 are ENHRY and SYGVKD. V dropped 4 bases and J dropped 3 bases, with 13 bases sitting between them.

Ten or more counts support this clone. The read terminates 3 residues before the CDR3 end, so the remaining end is supplied by the germline J gene. This chain connects TRBV18 to TRBJ1-4; D is perhaps TRBD1 (6 bases). V was trimmed by 3 bases and J by 4 bases, leaving 15 bases between them. Per germline, CDR1 KGHSH and CDR2 LQKENI. The CDR3 totals 16 residues. CDR3 bases read: TGTGCCAGCTCACCCCGGACAGTCAATAATAATGAAAAA. Protein sequence: CASSPRTVNNNEK. The CDR3 in full is CASSPRTVNNNEKLFF.

This clone was detected many times. The CDR3 is CASSLGADSYNEQFF. The part of the CDR3 DNA that was read is TGCGCCAGCAGCTTGGGCGCGGACTCCTACAATGAG. This chain uses TRBV5-1 with TRBJ2-1; D is unresolved. Sequencing ends 3 residues short of the CDR3 end; the germline J gene provides the rest. The V end was cut by 0 bases, the J end by 0 bases, with 7 bases between. There are 15 residues in the CDR3. Germline V lookup: CDR1 SGHRS, CDR2 YFSETQ.

There are a few counts of this clone. With the read ending 3 residues before the CDR3 end, the germline J gene is used to fill in that end. The rearrangement links TRBV11-2 to TRBJ2-4; possibly TRBD1 for D (5 bases). Germline assignment: CDR1 SGHAT and CDR2 FQNNGV. This CDR3 is 13 amino acids long. The chain's CDR3 is CASSLDLGQGQYF. The CDR3 bases that were read are TGTGCCAGCAGCTTAGATCTCGGGCAGGGT.